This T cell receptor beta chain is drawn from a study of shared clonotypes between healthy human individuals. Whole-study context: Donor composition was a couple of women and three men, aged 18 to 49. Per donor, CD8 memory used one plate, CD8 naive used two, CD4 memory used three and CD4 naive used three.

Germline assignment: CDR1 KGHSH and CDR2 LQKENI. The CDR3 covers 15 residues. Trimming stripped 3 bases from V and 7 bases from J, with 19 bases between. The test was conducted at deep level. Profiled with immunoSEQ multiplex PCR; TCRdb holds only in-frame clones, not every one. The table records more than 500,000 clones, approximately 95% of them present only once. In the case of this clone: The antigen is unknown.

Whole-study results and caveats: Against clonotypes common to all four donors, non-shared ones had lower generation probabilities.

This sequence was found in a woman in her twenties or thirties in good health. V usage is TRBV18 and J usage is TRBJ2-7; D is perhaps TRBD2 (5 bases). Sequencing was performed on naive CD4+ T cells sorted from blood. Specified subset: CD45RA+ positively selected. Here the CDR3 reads CASSPGLEGAGEQYF. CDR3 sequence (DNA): TGTGCCAGCTCACCCGGTCTCGAGGGTGCGGGTGAGCAGTACTTC.